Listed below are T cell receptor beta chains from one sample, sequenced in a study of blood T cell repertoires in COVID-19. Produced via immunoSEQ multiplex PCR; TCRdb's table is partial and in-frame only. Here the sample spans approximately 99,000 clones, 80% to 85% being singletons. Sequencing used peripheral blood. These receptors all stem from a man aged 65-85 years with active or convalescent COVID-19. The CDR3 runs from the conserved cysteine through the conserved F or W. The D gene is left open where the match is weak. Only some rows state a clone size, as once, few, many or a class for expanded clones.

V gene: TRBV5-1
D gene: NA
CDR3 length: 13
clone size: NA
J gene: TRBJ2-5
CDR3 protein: CASSLATQETQYF
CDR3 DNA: TGCGCCAGCAGCTTGGCGACTCAAGAGACCCAGTACTTC

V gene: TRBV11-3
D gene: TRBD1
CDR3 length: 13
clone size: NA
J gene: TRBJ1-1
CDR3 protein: CASSSGQGTEAFF
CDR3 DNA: TGTGCCAGCAGCAGCGGACAGGGAACTGAAGCTTTCTTT

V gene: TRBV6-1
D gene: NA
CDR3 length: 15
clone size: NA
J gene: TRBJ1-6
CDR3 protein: CASGRGASYNSPLHF
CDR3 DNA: TGTGCCAGCGGCAGGGGAGCGAGCTATAATTCACCCCTCCACTTT

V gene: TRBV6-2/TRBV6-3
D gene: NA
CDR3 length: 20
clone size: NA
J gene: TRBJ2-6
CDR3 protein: CASSYRPGSDGRGGANVLTF
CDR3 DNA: TGTGCCAGCAGTTACAGGCCGGGATCAGATGGGCGGGGAGGGGCCAACGTCCTGACTTTC

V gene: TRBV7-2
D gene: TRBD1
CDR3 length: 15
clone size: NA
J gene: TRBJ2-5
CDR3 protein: CASSSLPGTGETQYF
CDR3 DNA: TGTGCCAGCAGCTCCCTTCCCGGGACAGGGGAGACCCAGTACTTC

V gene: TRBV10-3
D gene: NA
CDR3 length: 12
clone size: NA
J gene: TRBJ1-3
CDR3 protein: CAISDTGNTIYF
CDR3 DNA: TGTGCCATCAGTGACACTGGAAACACCATATATTTT

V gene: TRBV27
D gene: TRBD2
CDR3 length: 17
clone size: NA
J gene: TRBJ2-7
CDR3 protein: CASSRTSGGLGQYEQYF
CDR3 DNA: TGTGCCAGCAGCCGGACTAGCGGGGGTCTGGGCCAATACGAGCAGTACTTC

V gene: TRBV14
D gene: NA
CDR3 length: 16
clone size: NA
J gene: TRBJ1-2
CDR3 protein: CASPQTNPGTNYGYTF
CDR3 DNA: TGTGCCAGCCCCCAAACAAACCCGGGAACCAACTATGGCTACACCTTC

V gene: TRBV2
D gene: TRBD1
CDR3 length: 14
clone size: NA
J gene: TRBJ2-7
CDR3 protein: CASLGQGARNEQYF
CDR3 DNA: TGTGCCAGCCTTGGGCAGGGGGCAAGGAACGAGCAGTACTTC

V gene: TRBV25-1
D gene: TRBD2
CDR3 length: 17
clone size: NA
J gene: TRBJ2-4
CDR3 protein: CASSEMTSGEAKNIQYF
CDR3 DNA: TGTGCCAGCAGTGAAATGACTAGCGGCGAAGCCAAAAACATTCAGTACTTC

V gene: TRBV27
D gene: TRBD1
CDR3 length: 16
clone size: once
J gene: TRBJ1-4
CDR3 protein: CASSPERTGGSEKLFF
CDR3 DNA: TGTGCCAGCAGTCCGGAGAGGACAGGGGGGAGTGAAAAACTGTTTTTT

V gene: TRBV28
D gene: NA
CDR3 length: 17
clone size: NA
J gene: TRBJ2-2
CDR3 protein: CASSETLSGTKNGELFF
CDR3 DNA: TGTGCCAGCAGCGAAACCTTATCCGGGACAAAAAACGGGGAGCTGTTTTTT

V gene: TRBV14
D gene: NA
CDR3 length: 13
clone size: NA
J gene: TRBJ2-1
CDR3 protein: CASSQDTYNEQFF
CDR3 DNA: TGTGCCAGCAGCCAAGACACCTACAATGAGCAGTTCTTC

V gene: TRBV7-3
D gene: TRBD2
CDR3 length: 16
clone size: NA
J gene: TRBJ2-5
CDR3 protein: CASSLIGGATGETQYF
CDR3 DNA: TGTGCCAGCAGCTTAATCGGGGGGGCCACAGGGGAGACCCAGTACTTC

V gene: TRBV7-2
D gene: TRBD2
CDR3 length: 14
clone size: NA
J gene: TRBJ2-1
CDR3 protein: CASSLGLAGDEQFF
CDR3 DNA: TGTGCCAGCAGCTTGGGACTAGCGGGGGATGAGCAGTTCTTC